These 27 T cell receptor beta chains share one sample of origin, sequenced in a study of shared clonotypes between healthy human individuals. The repertoire was sequenced with immunoSEQ multiplex PCR; TCRdb's copy has only in-frame clones and lacks some. In the table there are more than 2 million clones, around 95% of which are singletons. The naive CD8 fraction comprised CD45RO-negative cells positively selected for CCR7 and excluded terminally differentiated effector memory CD45RA+ cells. Specimen: naive CD8+ T cells from PBMCs. These receptors all come from a man younger than 35 in good health. Some clones in this sample may be carry-over from other donors' samples.

The J gene is TRBJ2-3, the V gene TRBV5-1; D perhaps matches TRBD2 (6 bases). Germline V gives CDR1 SGHRS, CDR2 YFSETQ. This CDR3 is 16 amino acids long. V was shortened by 3 bases and J by 4 bases, with 18 bases between the two germline ends. The CDR3 here is CASSSGPGVVADTQYF. CDR3 DNA: TGCGCCAGCAGCTCCGGCCCGGGGGTTGTCGCAGATACGCAGTATTTT.

This clone has just a few counts. This sequence joins TRBV7-9 and TRBJ1-1; no definite D call. V lost 6 bases and J 4 bases, leaving 15 bases between the germline ends. The CDR3 is 14 residues long. Germline CDR1 and CDR2: SEHNR and FQNEAQ (reference sequence). In nucleotides, the CDR3 is TGTGCCAGCAGGGAGAAAACCCCGGGCACTGAAGCTTTCTTT. Amino acid sequence: CASREKTPGTEAFF.

The J gene is TRBJ2-2, the V gene TRBV11-2; 7 bases agree with TRBD1. The CDR3 is 16 residues long. The germline CDR1 and CDR2 sequences are SGHAT and FQNNGV. Trimming took 4 bases from V and 0 from J; bases not matched to a gene: 5. CDR3 nucleotides: TGTGCCAGCAGCTGGTCGGACAGGCCGAACACCGGGGAGCTGTTTTTT. Residues: CASSWSDRPNTGELFF.

The chain carries TRBV20-1 and TRBJ2-1, with TRBD2 as a possible D gene (5 bases). The CDR3 contains 11 residues. Trimming left V 2 bases short and J 8 bases short, with 7 bases between. CDR1 DFQATT and CDR2 SNEGSKA come from the germline V gene (reference sequence). The CDR3 loop reads CSARSGDEQFF. CDR3 coding DNA: TGCAGTGCTAGATCCGGGGATGAGCAGTTCTTC.

The rearrangement uses TRBV19 and TRBJ2-3; perhaps TRBD2 as D (5 bases). V was pared by 1 base and J by 2 bases, with 10 bases between. Per germline, CDR1 LNHDA and CDR2 SQIVND (reference sequence). The CDR3 is made up of 15 amino acids. CDR3 DNA sequence: TGTGCCAGTAGTATAGTTTCTAGCATCACAGATACGCAGTATTTT. This codes for CASSIVSSITDTQYF.

The V and J genes are TRBV7-2 and TRBJ2-1; TRBD1 is a possible D gene (5 bases). Germline V gene lookup returns CDR1 SGHTA and CDR2 FQGNSA. The CDR3 loop spans 12 amino acids. With 5 bases removed from V and 8 bases from J, the gap between germline ends came to 10 bases. CDR3 coding DNA: TGTGCCAGCAGCCCTGGGGCACATGAGCAGTTCTTC. Translated: CASSPGAHEQFF.

The chain has TRBV10-3 and TRBJ1-3; the D is unclear. CDR1 and CDR2 from the germline V gene are ENHRY and SYGVKD. Trimming removed 0 bases from V and 0 bases from J, with 6 bases in between. CDR3 size: 15 residues. CDR3 sequence (DNA): TGTGCCATCAGTGAGTCCAGGAGCTCTGGAAACACCATATATTTT. It codes for CAISESRSSGNTIYF.

The V gene is TRBV30, the J gene TRBJ2-3; no clear D gene. Germline loops: CDR1 GTSNPN, CDR2 SVGIG (reference sequence). The CDR3 has 10 residues. V was shortened by 3 bases and J by 4 bases, with 2 bases between the two germline ends. The CDR3 sequence: CAWRADTQYF. CDR3 nucleotide sequence: TGTGCCTGGAGGGCAGATACGCAGTATTTT.

This clone was counted a single time. The chain uses TRBV10-3 and TRBJ2-7, with D unclear. V lost 7 bases to trimming and J lost 0 bases, with 10 bases between them. From germline, CDR1 is ENHRY and CDR2 SYGVKD. This CDR3 is 13 amino acids long. DNA of the CDR3: TGTGCCATCAAACGAGGAGACTCCTACGAGCAGTACTTC. Translation: CAIKRGDSYEQYF.

The chain has TRBV7-9 and TRBJ2-2, with 11 bases matching TRBD1. The germline V gene has CDR1 SEHNR and CDR2 FQNEAQ (reference sequence). Unmatched junction bases numbered 7, after V lost 5 bases and J lost 5 bases. The CDR3 spans 16 residues. The CDR3 is CASSPRDRGFTGELFF. The CDR3 bases are TGTGCCAGCAGCCCCCGGGACAGGGGGTTTACCGGGGAGCTGTTTTTT.

The chain has TRBV5-6 and TRBJ2-1; D gene ambiguous. The V end was cut by 1 base, the J end by 8 bases, with 4 bases between. This CDR3 is built from 11 residues. In germline, CDR1 is SGHDT, CDR2 YYEEEE. In DNA form, the CDR3 reads TGTGCCAGCAGCTTGTTTGATGAGCAGTTCTTC. Translation: CASSLFDEQFF.

J is TRBJ2-1 and V is TRBV7-9; perhaps TRBD2 as D (5 bases). This CDR3 is built from 15 residues. The V gene's germline CDR1 is SEHNR and CDR2 FQNEAQ (reference sequence). The ends were cut back, 5 bases at V and 9 bases at J, with 20 bases in the middle. The CDR3 reads CASSPPSAGEGEQFF. CDR3 nucleotide sequence: TGTGCCAGCAGCCCCCCCTCGGCGGGCGAGGGTGAGCAGTTCTTC.

V gene TRBV27 combines with J gene TRBJ2-1; 10 nucleotides agree with TRBD2. Germline-derived CDR1 and CDR2 are MNHEY and SMNVEV (reference sequence). CDR3 length: 15 amino acids. V dropped 3 bases and J dropped 8; count of bases not matched to a gene: 7. CDR3 DNA sequence: TGTGCCAGCAGTTTCTCCAGCGGGAGGGCTCATGAGCAGTTCTTC. It specifies CASSFSSGRAHEQFF.

This chain joins TRBV7-8 and TRBJ2-7; D is unresolved. Germline CDR1 SGHVS, CDR2 FQNEAQ. Trimming cost V 5 bases and J 3 bases, with 11 bases left between them. The CDR3 is 13 amino acids. The CDR3 DNA is TGTGCCAGCAGCCTCTTAGGGAACTACGAGCAGTACTTC. The encoded protein is CASSLLGNYEQYF.

This chain links TRBV27 with TRBJ1-1; D gene ambiguous. The CDR3 extends over 14 amino acids. Germline V gene sequence: CDR1 MNHEY, CDR2 SMNVEV (reference sequence). V lost 3 bases to trimming and J lost 0 bases, with 8 bases between them. CDR3 DNA: TGTGCCAGCAGTTTTGGGATAATGAACACTGAAGCTTTCTTT. This encodes CASSFGIMNTEAFF.

This clone was found once. The rearrangement joins TRBV2 to TRBJ1-5, with TRBD1 matching 7 bases. Germline loops: CDR1 SNHLY, CDR2 FYNNEI. V was pared by 7 bases and J by 2 bases, with 5 bases of the junction left unmatched. CDR3 length: 14 residues. The CDR3 region has the DNA TGTGCCAGCACCGACAGGGCAGGCAATCAGCCCCAGCATTTT. Translating it yields CASTDRAGNQPQHF.

V gene TRBV9 combines with J gene TRBJ1-5; D unclear. The V gene's germline CDR1 is SGDLS and CDR2 YYNGEE. Trimming took off 3 bases at V and 0 bases at J, with 7 bases between the two ends. The CDR3 length is 14 residues. The CDR3 here is CASSATLSNQPQHF. The CDR3 region has the DNA TGTGCCAGCAGCGCTACTCTTAGCAATCAGCCCCAGCATTTT.

This clone was detected once. The V call is TRBV11-2, the J call TRBJ1-1; TRBD1 matches 9 bases. Germline-derived CDR1 and CDR2 are SGHAT and FQNNGV. V shed 5 bases, J shed 7 bases, and the junction held 5 bases outside the gene matches. This CDR3 is built from 13 residues. The CDR3 bases are TGTGCCAGCAGCCGGGGACAGGGACGTGAAGCTTTCTTT. Protein: CASSRGQGREAFF. Looking up the rest from reference TRBV11-2 and TRBJ1-1 gives the full variable domain: EAGVAQSPRYKIIEKRQSVAFWCNPISGHATLYWYQQILGQGPKLLIQFQNNGVVDDSQLPKDRFSAERLKGVDSTLKIQPAKLEDSAVYLCASSRGQGREAFFGQGTRLTVV.

The chain couples TRBV9 to TRBJ2-1; the match to TRBD2 covers 8 bases. The CDR3 is 15 amino acids. From germline, CDR1 is SGDLS and CDR2 YYNGEE. J lost 6 bases, V lost 0 bases, and 5 bases had no gene match. The CDR3 nucleotides are TGTGCCAGCAGCGTAGACGGGAGGGCCCTCAATGAGCAGTTCTTC. Protein sequence: CASSVDGRALNEQFF.

The chain joins TRBV5-1 to TRBJ1-2; no firm D call. This CDR3 has 15 residues. V was cut by 0 bases and J by 2 bases, with 11 bases left in between. Looked up from germline, CDR1 is SGHRS and CDR2 is YFSETQ. The CDR3 DNA reads as TGCGCCAGCAGCTTGGCCCAACTGGGGAACTATGGCTACACCTTC. It specifies CASSLAQLGNYGYTF.

The chain couples TRBV6-6 to TRBJ1-3; TRBD1 aligns across 7 bases. The CDR3 covers 14 residues. Germline V gene lookup returns CDR1 MNHNY and CDR2 SVGAGI (reference sequence). V shed 4 bases, J shed 2 bases, and the junction held 2 bases outside the gene matches. CDR3 in amino acids: CASSSDRAGNTIYF. Here the CDR3 DNA reads TGTGCCAGCAGTTCCGACAGGGCTGGAAACACCATATATTTT.

This clone was observed once. The J gene is TRBJ1-1, the V gene TRBV4-3; 10 bases match TRBD1. The CDR3 length is 17 residues. CDR1 is LGHNA, CDR2 YSLEER, per germline. Trimming took 1 base from V and 1 from J; bases not matched to a gene: 6. The CDR3 reads CASSQGQGAWGNTEAFF. The CDR3, as DNA: TGCGCCAGCAGCCAAGGACAGGGGGCATGGGGGAACACTGAAGCTTTCTTT.

V usage is TRBV28 and J usage is TRBJ1-4; the D is unclear. The CDR3 contains 15 residues. Germline CDR1 and CDR2: MDHEN and SYDVKM. The V end lost 2 bases, the J end lost 4 bases, and 11 bases lay between the germline ends. This CDR3 is CASSLEQWVNEKLFF. The DNA for the CDR3 is TGTGCCAGCAGTTTAGAACAGTGGGTTAATGAAAAACTGTTTTTT.

This chain joins TRBV7-8 and TRBJ2-1, with D tentatively TRBD2 (5 bases). The V end lost 2 bases, the J end lost 9 bases, and 14 bases lay between the germline ends. Germline CDR1 is SGHVS and CDR2 is FQNEAQ. CDR3 length: 14 residues. The CDR3 DNA reads as TGTGCCAGCAGCTTACGCCCTAGCTCCACTGAGCAGTTCTTC. It encodes CASSLRPSSTEQFF.

The chain is built from TRBV10-3 and TRBJ2-1; the D gene is possibly TRBD1 (7 bases). Germline CDR1 reads ENHRY; CDR2 reads SYGVKD. CDR3 size: 21 residues. V was trimmed by 6 bases and J by 7 bases, leaving 37 bases between them. In nucleotides, the CDR3 is TGTGCCATCAGCTCGGAAAGGGGGGACTCCTACCCCAGGGGGAGTACGAATGAGCAGTTCTTC. It translates to CAISSERGDSYPRGSTNEQFF.

This clone was seen only a few times. The V and J genes are TRBV4-1 and TRBJ2-7; D is possibly TRBD2 (6 bases). The germline V gene has CDR1 MGHRA and CDR2 YSYEKL. V was clipped by 0 bases and J by 3 bases, with 18 bases between them. The CDR3 sequence is 17 residues long. The CDR3 loop is CASSQEMRQGGFYEQYF. DNA for the CDR3: TGCGCCAGCAGCCAAGAAATGCGGCAGGGAGGTTTCTACGAGCAGTACTTC.

With regard to this clone: The same CDR3 arises from other DNA sequences in this sample as well. The chain links TRBV7-3 to TRBJ2-3, with 12 bases identical to TRBD2. Germline CDR1 is SGHTA and CDR2 is FQGTGA. This CDR3 has 16 amino acids. V shed 5 bases and J 1 base; nucleotides not matched to a gene: 4. The CDR3 protein is CASSPGTSGRTDTQYF. The CDR3 DNA follows: TGTGCCAGCAGCCCCGGGACTAGCGGGCGCACAGATACGCAGTATTTT.